One T cell receptor (beta chain) is described in this entry. Its antigen is not known. CDR3 length: 16 amino acids. Trimming took 0 bases from V and 11 from J; bases not matched to a gene: 15. The germline V gene has CDR1 MGHRA and CDR2 YSYEKL. Within Nashville, Tennessee resided all donors, each a Caucasian adult. Clones were sequenced by immunoSEQ multiplex PCR, and TCRdb holds only the in-frame ones, with some missing. The profile shows approximately 2,000,000 clones, around 93% of them singletons. The data were taken from a study of shared clonotypes between healthy human individuals. At the level of the study: Donor ages ranged 18 to 49 years: two women, three men.

Findings of the study overall: On the whole, naive subsets had larger estimated richness than memory subsets had. In a few donors, about 5% of naive CD4 clonotypes appeared in common.

This rearrangement joins TRBV4-1 to TRBJ1-1; 7 nucleotides match TRBD1. The receptor's source is a man in his late teens or twenties in good health. Some clones in this sample may be carry-over from other donors' samples. Input material: naive CD4+ T cells from PBMCs. Subset described: CD45RA+ positively selected. The CDR3 DNA follows: TGCGCCAGCAGCCAAGATATCCAGTGGACAGGTGATCGGGCTTTCTTT. It is translated as CASSQDIQWTGDRAFF.